A single sample is the source of the 19 T cell receptor beta chains below, sequenced in a study of T cell responses to AZD1222 COVID-19 vaccine (dated by TCRdb to 2020 to 2022). The protocol used for the library was the immunoSEQ multiplex PCR assay. The clones in this table, taken by TCRdb from immuneACCESS, are in-frame only. Not every clone is retained; where verified, under half of the shortfall comes from an unresolved V gene, and the cause of the rest is unknown. Recorded for this sample are 150,000 to 200,000 clones; around nine tenths of them occurred a single time. The ten largest clones capture over 1% of the sample. The sample's time point label, in plain terms: about 28 days (+/-7) after the second vaccine dose. Here the sequenced sample was peripheral blood, taken 28 days after the second AZD1222 dose. The receptors here all came from an adult who received the AZD1222 COVID-19 vaccine.

This clone has just one count. The genes are TRBV2 and TRBJ2-3; TRBD2 matches 13 bases. Trimming at V came to 8 bases and at J to 3 bases, leaving 5 bases not matched to a gene. The CDR3 loop spans 15 amino acids. Germline CDR1 SNHLY, CDR2 FYNNEI. The DNA for the CDR3 is TGTGCCAGCGGACCACTAGCGGGGGGGACAGATACGCAGTATTTT. Protein: CASGPLAGGTDTQYF. The complete variable domain, with remaining parts taken from reference TRBV2 and TRBJ2-3, reads EPEVTQTPSHQVTQMGQEVILRCVPISNHLYFYWYRQILGQKVEFLVSFYNNEISEKSEIFDDQFSVERPDGSNFTLKIRSTKLEDSAMYFCASGPLAGGTDTQYFGPGTRLTVL.

This chain connects TRBV7-9 to TRBJ1-2; D gene unclear. V was clipped by 4 bases and J by 5 bases, with 8 bases between them. Per the germline V gene, CDR1 is SEHNR and CDR2 is FQNEAQ (reference sequence). This CDR3 has 12 amino acids. The CDR3 sequence is CASSSGPYGYTF. CDR3 nucleotide sequence: TGTGCCAGCAGCTCAGGACCTTATGGCTACACCTTC.

The chain links TRBV5-1 to TRBJ1-5; D is unclear. Between the trimmed V and J ends, which lost 0 bases and 0 bases, there was a span of 16 bases. Germline CDR1 reads SGHRS; CDR2 reads YFSETQ. This CDR3 is built from 18 residues. CDR3 bases: TGCGCCAGCAGCTTGGCCCAATTAAAGACTTATAGCAATCAGCCCCAGCATTTT. Translation gives CASSLAQLKTYSNQPQHF.

The chain links TRBV12-3 or TRBV12-4 to TRBJ1-2; no clear D. V was trimmed by 0 bases and J by 8 bases, leaving 10 bases between them. This CDR3 contains 13 residues. The CDR3 region is CASSLAGEDGYTF. As DNA, the CDR3 is TGTGCCAGCAGTTTAGCAGGAGAAGACGGCTACACCTTC.

The gene calls are TRBV15 and TRBJ1-1; D is ambiguous. Trimming took 5 bases from V and 4 from J, leaving 8 bases between them. The CDR3 has 12 residues. Germline lookup yields CDR1 LNHNV and CDR2 YYDKDF (reference sequence). Written as DNA, the CDR3 is TGTGCCACCAGCCCGGGTCGCACTGAAGCTTTCTTT. It specifies CATSPGRTEAFF.

V usage is TRBV6-8 and J usage is TRBJ2-2; 11 bases map to TRBD2. The CDR3 length is 17 residues. J gave up 1 base and V 3 bases, and 4 bases lay outside the gene matches. In germline, CDR1 is MNHGY, CDR2 SAAAGT. The CDR3 sequence is CASSYVTSGGNTGELFF. The CDR3 DNA reads TGTGCCAGCAGTTATGTAACTAGCGGGGGGAACACCGGGGAGCTGTTTTTT.

This clone was detected once. The chain links TRBV2 to TRBJ2-7, with D tentatively TRBD1 (6 bases). Trimming left V 4 bases short and J 3 bases short, with 13 bases between. The CDR3 has 14 amino acids. Germline CDR1 reads SNHLY; CDR2 reads FYNNEI. The CDR3, as DNA: TGTGCCAGCAGTGCCCTAACAGGGATCTACGAGCAGTACTTC. Translation: CASSALTGIYEQYF.

The rearrangement uses TRBV3-1 (or the pseudogene TRBV3-2) and TRBJ2-5; perhaps TRBD1 as D (6 bases). Germline V gene data show CDR1 as LGHDT and CDR2 as YNNKEL (reference sequence). The CDR3 covers 14 residues. V dropped 6 bases and J dropped 1 base, with 12 bases sitting between them. Written as DNA, the CDR3 is TGTGCCAGCAGACATACAGGGTTCCAAGAGACCCAGTACTTC. Its translation is CASRHTGFQETQYF.

V usage is TRBV4-1 and J usage is TRBJ2-1; 10 bases match TRBD1. Germline CDR1 reads MGHRA; CDR2 reads YSYEKL. V dropped 0 bases and J dropped 7; count of bases not matched to a gene: 9. There are 17 residues in the CDR3. The CDR3 is CASSQDSPGQGRNEQFF. CDR3 DNA: TGCGCCAGCAGCCAAGATAGCCCGGGACAGGGGAGAAATGAGCAGTTCTTC.

The genes are TRBV15 and TRBJ1-3; D not resolved. The germline V and J ends were trimmed by 0 bases and 0 bases, with 9 bases remaining between them. The CDR3 length is 16 residues. The germline V gene has CDR1 LNHNV and CDR2 YYDKDF (reference sequence). The CDR3 loop is CATSREASVSGNTIYF. The CDR3 DNA is TGTGCCACCAGCAGAGAGGCAAGCGTCTCTGGAAACACCATATATTTT. The whole variable domain, filled in from reference TRBV15 and TRBJ1-3, reads DAMVIQNPRYQVTQFGKPVTLSCSQTLNHNVMYWYQQKSSQAPKLLFHYYDKDFNNEADTPDNFQSRRPNTSFCFLDIRSPGLGDTAMYLCATSREASVSGNTIYFGEGSWLTVV.

The sample holds a few counts of this clone. This chain connects TRBV10-2 to TRBJ1-5; D gene unclear. This CDR3 contains 17 residues. Germline V gene lookup returns CDR1 WSHSY and CDR2 SAAADI. Trimming took off 0 bases at V and 0 bases at J, with 12 bases between the two ends. The CDR3 DNA is TGCGCCAGCAGTGAGTCGTGGACGGGGTATAGCAATCAGCCCCAGCATTTT. Its protein is CASSESWTGYSNQPQHF.

The CDR3 here is CASSYLGTGEAFF. The CDR3 region has the DNA TGTGCCAGCAGTTACCTAGGAACTGGTGAAGCTTTCTTT. V and J are TRBV6-5 and TRBJ1-1; D remains unclear. In germline, CDR1 is MNHEY, CDR2 SVGAGI. Deletions cut 2 bases from V and 7 bases from J, with 11 bases between. This CDR3 has 13 residues.

CDR3 sequence reads: CASSPGLAGGNTGELFF. The CDR3 region has the DNA TGTGCCAGCAGTCCGGGACTAGCGGGGGGGAACACCGGGGAGCTGTTTTTT. The V and J genes are TRBV28 and TRBJ2-2; 15 bases fit TRBD2. V trimming: 5 bases; J trimming: 1 base; junction bases outside the gene matches: 2. The CDR3 is 17 amino acids. Germline V gene sequence: CDR1 MDHEN, CDR2 SYDVKM.

The CDR3 DNA reads as TGTGCCAGCAGTCAACTTACAGGTTACGAGCAGTACTTC. Translation: CASSQLTGYEQYF. This chain uses TRBV6-5 with TRBJ2-7; D is possibly TRBD1 (5 bases). CDR1 MNHEY and CDR2 SVGAGI come from the germline V gene. The CDR3 sequence is 13 residues long. Between the trimmed V and J ends, which lost 5 bases and 4 bases, there was a span of 12 bases.

The chain has TRBV19 and TRBJ2-5; D unclear. V was cut by 3 bases and J by 2 bases, with 13 bases left in between. The germline CDR1 and CDR2 sequences are LNHDA and SQIVND (reference sequence). The CDR3 is 15 residues long. The CDR3, as DNA: TGTGCCAGTAGTATTTGGGCAAGGGAACAAGAGACCCAGTACTTC. This translates into CASSIWAREQETQYF. The full variable domain, completed using reference TRBV19 and TRBJ2-5, is DGGITQSPKYLFRKEGQNVTLSCEQNLNHDAMYWYRQDPGQGLRLIYYSQIVNDFQKGDIAEGYSVSREKKESFPLTVTSAQKNPTAFYLCASSIWAREQETQYFGPGTRLLVL.

The chain uses TRBV19 and TRBJ2-7, with 12 bases lining up with TRBD1. With V trimmed by 5 bases and J by 5 bases, 10 bases remained unmatched. The CDR3 has 16 residues. Per germline, CDR1 LNHDA and CDR2 SQIVND (reference sequence). The CDR3 DNA is TGTGCCAGTAGTCCAGAGGGGACAGGGGGCCTAGACGAGCAGTACTTC. Residues: CASSPEGTGGLDEQYF.

V and J are TRBV4-1 and TRBJ2-1; 10 nucleotides match TRBD2. The CDR3 is 19 residues long. Per germline, CDR1 MGHRA and CDR2 YSYEKL. Trimming at V came to 0 bases and at J to 7 bases, leaving 15 bases not matched to a gene. CDR3 protein: CASSQDPTGLASGGNEQFF. The DNA of the CDR3 is TGCGCCAGCAGCCAAGACCCCACGGGGTTGGCTAGCGGGGGAAATGAGCAGTTCTTC.

This sequence joins TRBV5-5 and TRBJ1-4; D is uncertain. Germline loops: CDR1 SGHKS, CDR2 YYEKEE (reference sequence). The CDR3 has 13 amino acids. Trimming cost V 2 bases and J 14 bases, with 16 bases left between them. The CDR3 loop is CASSFAPPEHLFF. The CDR3 nucleotides are TGTGCCAGCAGCTTTGCCCCCCCGGAACATCTGTTTTTT.

The chain couples TRBV2 to TRBJ2-3; D gene unclear. There are 11 residues in the CDR3. Trimming stripped 7 bases from V and 6 bases from J, with 8 bases between. Per the germline V gene, CDR1 is SNHLY and CDR2 is FYNNEI. The CDR3 region is CASKDGDTQYF. In nucleotides, the CDR3 is TGTGCCAGCAAGGACGGCGATACGCAGTATTTT.